The rows below give T cell receptor beta chains drawn from one sample of a study of blood T cell repertoires in COVID-19. The table came from immunoSEQ multiplex PCR; TCRdb's copy has only in-frame clones and leaves some out. The repertoire holds about 440,000 clones, with around 89% as singletons. Material for sequencing was peripheral blood. Receptor source: a woman aged 25 to 39 with acute or convalescent COVID-19. CDR3s include the opening cysteine and the closing phenylalanine or tryptophan. The D gene is left open where the match is weak. Some rows mark clone size as missing; the rest say once, few, many or name a class of expanded clone.

>TRBJ2-5|NA|TRBV5-1|NA
CASSLEVGGETQYF
TGCGCCAGCAGCTTGGAGGTGGGGGGAGAGACCCAGTACTTC
>TRBJ2-3|NA|TRBV7-3|TRBD1
CASSQLPGQTTTDTQYF
TGTGCCAGCAGTCAACTGCCGGGACAGACTACCACAGATACGCAGTATTTT
>TRBJ2-7|NA|TRBV6-2/TRBV6-3|NA
CASSPLREQYF
TGTGCCAGCAGCCCCCTCCGCGAGCAGTACTTC
>TRBJ2-5|few|TRBV7-9|TRBD2
CASSNVGGEETQYF
TGTGCCAGCAGCAACGTCGGGGGGGAAGAGACCCAGTACTTC
>TRBJ2-1|once|TRBV28|TRBD2
CASSLGGGEQFF
TGTGCCAGCAGTTTAGGGGGGGGTGAGCAGTTCTTC
>TRBJ1-2|NA|TRBV7-9|NA
CASSPRNAATRAYTF
TGTGCCAGCAGCCCCAGAAACGCCGCCACCAGAGCGTACACCTTC
>TRBJ2-7|NA|TRBV9|TRBD1
CASSFRDRGYEQYF
TGTGCCAGCAGTTTCCGGGACAGGGGCTACGAGCAGTACTTC
>TRBJ2-7|once|TRBV13|NA
CASSSWGGLYEQYF
TGTGCCAGCAGCTCATGGGGGGGGCTCTACGAGCAGTACTTC
>TRBJ1-6|NA|TRBV3-1/TRBV3-2|TRBD1
CASSRAGQGPSHF
TGTGCCAGCAGCCGAGCCGGACAGGGCCCTTCCCACTTT
>TRBJ2-7|NA|TRBV13|NA
CASSTRDIKPYEQYF
TGTGCCAGCAGCACCCGGGACATAAAACCCTACGAGCAGTACTTC
>TRBJ2-1|NA|TRBV11-2|NA
CASSSPKRSGEQFF
TGTGCCAGCAGCTCCCCTAAACGGAGCGGTGAGCAGTTCTTC